This is a list of T cell receptor beta chains from one sample in a study of blood T cell repertoires in COVID-19. TCRdb keeps only in-frame clones here, not all; method: immunoSEQ multiplex PCR. This sample has tens of thousands of clones, with roughly 84% found just once. The sample taken for sequencing was peripheral blood. The receptors originated from a man between 50 and 59 years old with active COVID-19. CDR3s include the opening cysteine and the closing phenylalanine or tryptophan. The D gene is left open where the match is weak. For some rows the clone size is stated as once, few or many, or as a class when expanded; others skip it.

J: TRBJ1-3
V: TRBV18
D: NA
size: NA
CDR3: CATLTSPGYTSGNTIYF
DNA: TGTGCCACCCTCACCAGTCCAGGTTATACGTCTGGAAACACCATATATTTT

J: TRBJ2-3
V: TRBV7-6
D: NA
size: NA
CDR3: CASSLASGVVDTQYF
DNA: TGTGCCAGCAGCTTAGCTTCCGGGGTCGTCGATACGCAGTATTTT

J: TRBJ2-1
V: TRBV7-3
D: TRBD1
size: NA
CDR3: CASSPDRTYNEQFF
DNA: TGTGCCAGCAGCCCGGACAGGACCTACAATGAGCAGTTCTTC

J: TRBJ2-2
V: TRBV24-1
D: NA
size: once
CDR3: CATRGSGNLNTGELFF
DNA: TGTGCCACCAGGGGGAGCGGCAACCTGAACACCGGGGAGCTGTTTTTT

J: TRBJ2-7
V: TRBV27
D: TRBD1
size: NA
CDR3: CASSPDMRTGNYEQYF
DNA: TGTGCCAGCAGTCCCGATATGAGGACAGGGAACTACGAGCAGTACTTC

J: TRBJ1-1
V: TRBV7-9
D: NA
size: once
CDR3: CASSLGSVASNTEAFF
DNA: TGTGCCAGCAGCTTAGGATCTGTGGCCTCGAACACTGAAGCTTTCTTT

J: TRBJ2-3
V: TRBV30
D: TRBD1
size: NA
CDR3: CAWSEGAYTDTQYF
DNA: TGTGCCTGGAGTGAGGGGGCTTATACAGATACGCAGTATTTT

J: TRBJ1-1
V: TRBV29-1
D: TRBD1
size: NA
CDR3: CSVARDRGVTEAFF
DNA: TGCAGCGTTGCGAGGGACAGGGGGGTAACTGAAGCTTTCTTT

J: TRBJ1-2
V: TRBV5-6
D: NA
size: NA
CDR3: CASSPAGTPPHGYTF
DNA: TGTGCCAGCAGCCCAGCGGGAACGCCGCCACATGGCTACACCTTC

J: TRBJ2-5
V: TRBV7-9
D: NA
size: NA
CDR3: CASSQSVGGETQYF
DNA: TGTGCCAGCAGTCAAAGTGTGGGCGGGGAGACCCAGTACTTC

J: TRBJ1-3
V: TRBV2
D: TRBD1
size: NA
CDR3: CASRLGQGAGNTIYF
DNA: TGTGCCAGCAGGCTCGGACAGGGTGCTGGAAACACCATATATTTT

J: TRBJ2-1
V: TRBV7-9
D: TRBD2
size: NA
CDR3: CASSFVAGLAGAHNEQFF
DNA: TGTGCCAGCAGCTTCGTAGCGGGACTAGCGGGAGCCCACAATGAGCAGTTCTTC

J: TRBJ1-1
V: TRBV7-2
D: NA
size: NA
CDR3: CASSLSGTIEAFF
DNA: TGTGCCAGCAGCTTATCCGGGACAATTGAAGCTTTCTTT

J: TRBJ1-2
V: TRBV7-9
D: NA
size: NA
CDR3: CASSLVSQGTGYTF
DNA: TGTGCCAGCAGCTTAGTGAGTCAGGGTACTGGCTACACCTTC

J: TRBJ2-7
V: TRBV4-2
D: TRBD2
size: NA
CDR3: CASSQARLRLAGESSYEQYF
DNA: TGTGCCAGCAGCCAAGCCCGGCTGAGATTAGCGGGGGAGAGCTCCTACGAGCAGTACTTC

J: TRBJ2-2
V: TRBV12-3/TRBV12-4
D: NA
size: NA
CDR3: CASSFERTGELFF
DNA: TGTGCCAGCAGTTTCGAGAGAACCGGGGAGCTGTTTTTT

J: TRBJ2-3
V: TRBV7-2
D: NA
size: NA
CDR3: CASARSGLRTDTQYF
DNA: TGTGCCTCGGCAAGGAGCGGCCTACGCACAGATACGCAGTATTTT

J: TRBJ2-7
V: TRBV7-2
D: NA
size: few
CDR3: CASTFEGGEQYF
DNA: TGTGCCAGCACCTTCGAAGGGGGCGAGCAGTACTTC

J: TRBJ2-3
V: TRBV19
D: NA
size: NA
CDR3: CASSTGLPAVDTQYF
DNA: TGTGCCAGTAGCACCGGACTACCCGCCGTAGATACGCAGTATTTT

J: TRBJ2-3
V: TRBV5-1
D: NA
size: NA
CDR3: CASSLGQSLADTQYF
DNA: TGCGCCAGCAGCTTGGGTCAATCACTGGCAGATACGCAGTATTTT

J: TRBJ2-5
V: TRBV2
D: TRBD2
size: few
CDR3: CASSEGTSGETQYF
DNA: TGTGCCAGCAGTGAAGGGACTAGTGGTGAGACCCAGTACTTC

J: TRBJ2-5
V: TRBV6-2/TRBV6-3
D: TRBD2
size: NA
CDR3: CASSYSSGRTETQYF
DNA: TGTGCCAGCAGTTATTCTAGCGGGAGAACGGAGACCCAGTACTTC

J: TRBJ2-5
V: TRBV18
D: NA
size: NA
CDR3: CASSPDRTQYF
DNA: TGTGCCAGCTCACCTGACAGGACCCAGTACTTC

J: TRBJ2-5
V: TRBV4-3
D: NA
size: NA
CDR3: CASSQGFRTRGETQYF
DNA: TGCGCCAGCAGCCAAGGATTCCGGACCCGGGGGGAGACCCAGTACTTC

J: TRBJ1-1
V: TRBV5-1
D: NA
size: once
CDR3: CASSLGGGTEAFF
DNA: TGCGCCAGCAGCCTTGGGGGCGGGACTGAAGCTTTCTTT

J: TRBJ2-5
V: TRBV4-2
D: TRBD2
size: NA
CDR3: CASSQEREGQETQYF
DNA: TGTGCCAGCAGCCAAGAGCGGGAGGGCCAAGAGACCCAGTACTTC

J: TRBJ2-2
V: TRBV7-9
D: TRBD2
size: NA
CDR3: CASSGTGSGRPRRELFF
DNA: TGTGCCAGCAGCGGTACGGGTAGCGGGCGCCCTAGGAGGGAGCTGTTTTTT

J: TRBJ2-5
V: TRBV6-5
D: NA
size: NA
CDR3: CASSISGERKETQYF
DNA: TGTGCCAGCAGTATCTCGGGGGAGAGAAAAGAGACCCAGTACTTC

J: TRBJ1-2
V: TRBV12-3/TRBV12-4
D: TRBD1
size: NA
CDR3: CASSDRDRGYTF
DNA: TGTGCCAGCAGCGACCGGGACAGAGGCTACACCTTC

J: TRBJ1-1
V: TRBV6-2/TRBV6-3
D: NA
size: NA
CDR3: CASSPTGSPEAFF
DNA: TGTGCCAGCAGCCCAACAGGGAGCCCTGAAGCTTTCTTT

J: TRBJ1-1
V: TRBV5-1
D: TRBD1
size: NA
CDR3: CASRGIPGGTEAFF
DNA: TGCGCCAGCAGGGGAATCCCAGGGGGCACTGAAGCTTTCTTT

J: TRBJ1-1
V: TRBV30
D: TRBD1
size: NA
CDR3: CAWSAGQGAAEAFF
DNA: TGTGCCTGGAGTGCGGGACAGGGGGCCGCTGAAGCTTTCTTT

J: TRBJ1-1
V: TRBV5-1
D: NA
size: NA
CDR3: CASSLAVVTEAFF
DNA: TGCGCCAGCAGCTTGGCCGTAGTCACTGAAGCTTTCTTT

J: TRBJ1-1
V: TRBV6-2/TRBV6-3
D: TRBD1
size: NA
CDR3: CASSKRQGSTEAFF
DNA: TGTGCCAGCAGTAAGAGACAGGGGAGCACTGAAGCTTTCTTT

J: TRBJ1-1
V: TRBV6-2/TRBV6-3
D: NA
size: NA
CDR3: CASSNSGRIHTEAFF
DNA: TGTGCCAGCAGTAATTCAGGGCGGATTCACACTGAAGCTTTCTTT

J: TRBJ2-7
V: TRBV9
D: NA
size: NA
CDR3: CASSVAGTIAYEQYF
DNA: TGTGCCAGCAGCGTAGCCGGTACGATCGCCTACGAGCAGTACTTC

J: TRBJ1-6
V: TRBV28
D: NA
size: few
CDR3: CASRRGQVTKNSPLHF
DNA: TGTGCCAGCAGGCGCGGACAAGTCACTAAGAATTCACCCCTCCACTTT

J: TRBJ1-1
V: TRBV19
D: NA
size: NA
CDR3: CASSIRDKGRMNTEAFF
DNA: TGTGCCAGTAGTATTCGAGATAAGGGGCGGATGAACACTGAAGCTTTCTTT

J: TRBJ2-2
V: TRBV7-3
D: NA
size: NA
CDR3: CASSLNSDYTGELFF
DNA: TGTGCCAGCAGCTTAAATTCAGACTACACCGGGGAGCTGTTTTTT

J: TRBJ2-5
V: TRBV3-1/TRBV3-2
D: NA
size: once
CDR3: CASSRRLVARETQYF
DNA: TGTGCCAGCAGCCGCCGACTAGTAGCTAGAGAGACCCAGTACTTC

J: TRBJ1-2
V: TRBV12-5
D: TRBD1
size: NA
CDR3: CASGLVGTGAWYANGYTF
DNA: TGTGCTAGTGGTTTGGTAGGGACAGGGGCATGGTATGCGAATGGCTACACCTTC

J: TRBJ2-7
V: TRBV21-1
D: NA
size: NA
CDR3: CAKAPRGSRSYEQYF
DNA: TGTGCCAAAGCCCCCAGGGGATCTCGCTCCTACGAGCAGTACTTC

J: TRBJ2-7
V: TRBV6-5
D: TRBD1
size: NA
CDR3: CASSYSTGTYEQYF
DNA: TGTGCCAGCAGTTACTCGACAGGGACCTACGAGCAGTACTTC

J: TRBJ2-1
V: TRBV24-1
D: TRBD2
size: NA
CDR3: CATSEPPGLAHNEQFF
DNA: TGTGCCACCAGTGAGCCTCCGGGACTAGCACACAATGAGCAGTTCTTC